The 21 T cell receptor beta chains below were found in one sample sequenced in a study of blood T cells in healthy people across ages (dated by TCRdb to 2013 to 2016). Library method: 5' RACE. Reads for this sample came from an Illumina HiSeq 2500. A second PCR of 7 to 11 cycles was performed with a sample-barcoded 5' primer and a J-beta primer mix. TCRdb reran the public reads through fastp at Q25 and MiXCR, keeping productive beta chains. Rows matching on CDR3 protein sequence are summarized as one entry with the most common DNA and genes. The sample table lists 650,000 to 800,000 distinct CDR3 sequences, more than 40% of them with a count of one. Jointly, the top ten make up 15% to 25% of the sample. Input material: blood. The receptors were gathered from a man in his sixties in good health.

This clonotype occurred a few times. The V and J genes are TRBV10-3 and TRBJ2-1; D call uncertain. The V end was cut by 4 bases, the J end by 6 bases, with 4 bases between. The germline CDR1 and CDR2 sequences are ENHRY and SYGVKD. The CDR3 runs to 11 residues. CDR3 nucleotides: TGTGCCATCAGTGGGAGCAATGAGCAGTTCTTC. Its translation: CAISGSNEQFF.

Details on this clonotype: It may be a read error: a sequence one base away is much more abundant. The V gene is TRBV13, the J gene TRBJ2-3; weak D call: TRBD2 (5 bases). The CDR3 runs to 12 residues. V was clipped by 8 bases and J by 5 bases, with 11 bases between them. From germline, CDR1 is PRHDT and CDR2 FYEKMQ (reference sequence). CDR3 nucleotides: TGTGCCAGCGGCTCACTAGGAGATACGCAGTATTTT. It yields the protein CASGSLGDTQYF.

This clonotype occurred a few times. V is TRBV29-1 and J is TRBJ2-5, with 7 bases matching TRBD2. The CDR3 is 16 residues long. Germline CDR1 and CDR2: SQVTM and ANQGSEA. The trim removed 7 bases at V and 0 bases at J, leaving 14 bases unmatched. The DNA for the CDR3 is TGCAGCGCTCCCGGAGGAAGCGGGGCTAACCAAGAGACCCAGTACTTC. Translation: CSAPGGSGANQETQYF.

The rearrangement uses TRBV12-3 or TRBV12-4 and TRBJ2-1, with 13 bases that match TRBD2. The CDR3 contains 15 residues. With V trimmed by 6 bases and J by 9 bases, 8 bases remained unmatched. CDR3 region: CASSPTSGGAREQFF. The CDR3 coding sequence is TGTGCCAGCAGCCCCACTAGCGGGGGGGCACGTGAGCAGTTCTTC.

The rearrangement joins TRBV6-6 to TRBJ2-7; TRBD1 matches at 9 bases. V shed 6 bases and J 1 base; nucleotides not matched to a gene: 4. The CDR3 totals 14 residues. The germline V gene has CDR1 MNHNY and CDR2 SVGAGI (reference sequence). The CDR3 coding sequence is TGTGCCAGCAGAACCGGGACAGGGTCCTACGAGCAGTACTTC. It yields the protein CASRTGTGSYEQYF.

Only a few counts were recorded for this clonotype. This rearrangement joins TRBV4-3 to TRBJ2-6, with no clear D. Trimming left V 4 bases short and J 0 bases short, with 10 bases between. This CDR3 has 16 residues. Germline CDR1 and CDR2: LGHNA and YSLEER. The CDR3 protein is CASSRKPDSGANVLTF. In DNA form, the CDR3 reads TGCGCCAGCAGCCGAAAACCGGACTCTGGGGCCAACGTCCTGACTTTC.

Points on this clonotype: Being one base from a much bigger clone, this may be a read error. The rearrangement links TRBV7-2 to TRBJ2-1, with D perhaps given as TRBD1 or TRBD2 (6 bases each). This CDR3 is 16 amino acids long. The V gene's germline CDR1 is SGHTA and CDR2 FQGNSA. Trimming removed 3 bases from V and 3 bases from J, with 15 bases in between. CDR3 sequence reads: CASSFTRGENYNEQFF. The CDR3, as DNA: TGTGCCAGCAGCTTCACTAGGGGGGAGAACTACAATGAGCAGTTCTTC.

DNA of the CDR3: TGCAGTGCCGCGGACACAAACTCCTACGAGCAGTACTTC. It specifies CSAADTNSYEQYF. This chain joins TRBV20-1 and TRBJ2-7, with D perhaps matching TRBD1 (5 bases). CDR1 and CDR2 (germline): DFQATT, SNEGSKA (reference sequence). This CDR3 has 13 residues. V lost 6 bases, J lost 0 bases, and 12 bases lay in between.

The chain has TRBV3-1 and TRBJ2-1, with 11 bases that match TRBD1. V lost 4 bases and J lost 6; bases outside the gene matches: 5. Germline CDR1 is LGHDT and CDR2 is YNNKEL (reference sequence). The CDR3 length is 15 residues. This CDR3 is CASSRAGTGGNEQFF. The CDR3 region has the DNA TGTGCCAGCAGCCGAGCCGGGACAGGGGGCAATGAGCAGTTCTTC.

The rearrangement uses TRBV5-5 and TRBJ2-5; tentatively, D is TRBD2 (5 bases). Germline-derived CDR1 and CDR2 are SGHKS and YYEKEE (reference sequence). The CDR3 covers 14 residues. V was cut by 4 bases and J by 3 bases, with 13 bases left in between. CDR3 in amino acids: CASSVRRAEETQYF. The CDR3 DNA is TGTGCCAGCAGCGTGAGGCGGGCAGAAGAGACCCAGTACTTC.

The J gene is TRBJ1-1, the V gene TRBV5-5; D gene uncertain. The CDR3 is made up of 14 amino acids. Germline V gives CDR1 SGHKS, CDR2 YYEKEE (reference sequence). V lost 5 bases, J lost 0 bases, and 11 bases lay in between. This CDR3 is CASRPPSMNTEAFF. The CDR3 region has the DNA TGTGCCAGCAGGCCTCCGAGTATGAACACTGAAGCTTTCTTT.

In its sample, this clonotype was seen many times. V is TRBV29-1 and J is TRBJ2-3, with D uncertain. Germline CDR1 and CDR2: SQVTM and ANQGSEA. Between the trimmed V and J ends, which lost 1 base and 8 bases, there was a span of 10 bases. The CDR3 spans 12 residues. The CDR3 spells CSVEASQGTQYF. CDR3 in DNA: TGCAGCGTTGAAGCCAGCCAAGGTACGCAGTATTTT.

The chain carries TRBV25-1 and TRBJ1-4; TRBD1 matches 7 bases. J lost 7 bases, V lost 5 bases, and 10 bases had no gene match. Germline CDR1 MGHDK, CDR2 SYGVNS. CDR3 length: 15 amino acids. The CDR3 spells CASSNRDRFFEKLFF. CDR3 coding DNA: TGTGCCAGCAGTAACCGGGACAGATTCTTTGAAAAACTGTTTTTT. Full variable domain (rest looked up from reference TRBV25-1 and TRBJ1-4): EADIYQTPRYLVIGTGKKITLECSQTMGHDKMYWYQQDPGMELHLIHYSYGVNSTEKGDLSSESTVSRIRTEHFPLTLESARPSHTSQYLCASSNRDRFFEKLFFGSGTQLSVL.

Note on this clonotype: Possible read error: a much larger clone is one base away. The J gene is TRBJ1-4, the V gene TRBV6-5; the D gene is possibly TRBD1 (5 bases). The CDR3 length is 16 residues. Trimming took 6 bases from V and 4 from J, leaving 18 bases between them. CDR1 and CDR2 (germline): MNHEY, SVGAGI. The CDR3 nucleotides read TGTGCCAGCAGAAAAATGGGGGTTGGAGTTAATGAAAAACTGTTTTTT. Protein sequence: CASRKMGVGVNEKLFF.

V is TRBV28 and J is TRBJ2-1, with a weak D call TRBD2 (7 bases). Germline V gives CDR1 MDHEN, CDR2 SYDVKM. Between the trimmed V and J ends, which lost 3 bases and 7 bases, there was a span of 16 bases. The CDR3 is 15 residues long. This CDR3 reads CASSFLRAGANEQFF. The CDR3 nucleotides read TGTGCCAGCAGTTTCCTTCGGGCGGGGGCGAATGAGCAGTTCTTC.

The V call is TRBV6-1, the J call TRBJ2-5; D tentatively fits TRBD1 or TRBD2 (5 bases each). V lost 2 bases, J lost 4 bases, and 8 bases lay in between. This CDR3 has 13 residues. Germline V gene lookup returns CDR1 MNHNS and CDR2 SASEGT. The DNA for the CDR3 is TGTGCCAGCAGTGAAATGGGGGTAGAGACCCAGTACTTC. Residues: CASSEMGVETQYF.

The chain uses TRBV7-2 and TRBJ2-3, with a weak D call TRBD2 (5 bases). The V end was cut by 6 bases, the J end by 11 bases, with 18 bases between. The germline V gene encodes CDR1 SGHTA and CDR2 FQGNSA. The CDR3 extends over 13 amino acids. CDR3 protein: CASRSRGSQGQYF. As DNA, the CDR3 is TGTGCCAGCAGGTCACGCGGGTCTCAAGGGCAGTATTTT.

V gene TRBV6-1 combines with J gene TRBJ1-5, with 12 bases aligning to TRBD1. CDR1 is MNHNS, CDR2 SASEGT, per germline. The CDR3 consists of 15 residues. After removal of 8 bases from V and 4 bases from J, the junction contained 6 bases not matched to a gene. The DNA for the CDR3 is TGTGCCAGCCGGAAGGGACAGGGGGCTAATCAGCCCCAGCATTTT. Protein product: CASRKGQGANQPQHF.

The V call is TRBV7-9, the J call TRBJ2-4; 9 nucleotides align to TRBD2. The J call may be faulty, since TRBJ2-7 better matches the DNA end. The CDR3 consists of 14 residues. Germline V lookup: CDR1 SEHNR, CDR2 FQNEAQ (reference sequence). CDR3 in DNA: TGTGCCAGCAGCCAGGGACTAGCCCAGTACGAGCAGTACTTC. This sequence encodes CASSQGLAQYEQYF.

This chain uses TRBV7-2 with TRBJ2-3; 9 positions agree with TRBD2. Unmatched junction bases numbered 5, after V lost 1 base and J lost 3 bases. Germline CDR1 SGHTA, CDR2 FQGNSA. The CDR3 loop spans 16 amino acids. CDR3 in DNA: TGTGCCAGCAGCTTAGGAGGCGGGGGGGCGACAGATACGCAGTATTTT. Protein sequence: CASSLGGGGATDTQYF.

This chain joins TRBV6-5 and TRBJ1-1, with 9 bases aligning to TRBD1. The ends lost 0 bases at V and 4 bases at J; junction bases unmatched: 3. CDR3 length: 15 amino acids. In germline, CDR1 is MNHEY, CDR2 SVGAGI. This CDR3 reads CASSYSRQGGTEAFF. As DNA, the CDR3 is TGTGCCAGCAGTTACTCGAGACAGGGGGGCACTGAAGCTTTCTTT.